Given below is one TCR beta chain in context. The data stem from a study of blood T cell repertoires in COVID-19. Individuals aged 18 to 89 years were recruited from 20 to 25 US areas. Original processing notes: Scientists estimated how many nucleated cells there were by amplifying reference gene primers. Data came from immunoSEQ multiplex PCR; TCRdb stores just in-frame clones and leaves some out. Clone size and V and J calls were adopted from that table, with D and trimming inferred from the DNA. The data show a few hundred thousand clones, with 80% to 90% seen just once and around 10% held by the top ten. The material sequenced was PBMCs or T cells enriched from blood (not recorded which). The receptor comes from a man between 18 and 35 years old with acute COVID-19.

In nucleotides, the CDR3 is TGTGCCAGCAGTCCTGGACAGGGGGGTGAAAAACTGTTTTTT. This sequence encodes CASSPGQGGEKLFF. The chain couples TRBV25-1 to TRBJ1-4; 10 bases fit TRBD1. This CDR3 comprises 14 residues. Germline V lookup: CDR1 MGHDK, CDR2 SYGVNS. Unmatched junction bases numbered 4, after V lost 5 bases and J lost 7 bases.